This T cell receptor (beta chain) was retrieved from a study of naive and memory T cell subsets. Whole-study results and caveats: There was no ground truth to check naive and memory subset results. Activation and differentiation may alter RNA-based TCR counts.

This clonotype appeared a few times. As yet, its antigen is unknown. CMV status came from CD4+ IFNgamma after overnight CMV lysate stimulation. Sequential positive selection took CD4 T cells first, then CD8 T cells. The beta constant-region primer was an equimolar mix of two oligonucleotides covering TRBC1 and TRBC2. TCRdb analysed the UMI-ligation and nested PCR reads with MiXCR anew, one entry per CDR3 protein. This sample carries 130,000 to 150,000 distinct CDR3 sequences, around 15% of them seen once, and the ten largest clones take approximately 0.13%. V lost 2 bases and J lost 0; bases outside the gene matches: 1. Germline assignment: CDR1 DFQATT and CDR2 SNEGSKA (reference sequence). The CDR3 loop spans 14 amino acids.

The sequence came from a human donor in good health. The V and J genes are TRBV20-1 and TRBJ1-5, with TRBD1 matching 7 bases. Specimen: naive CD4+ T cells from blood. The CDR3 spells CSARKGASNQPQHF. In nucleotides, the CDR3 is TGCAGTGCTAGAAAGGGGGCTAGCAATCAGCCCCAGCATTTT.